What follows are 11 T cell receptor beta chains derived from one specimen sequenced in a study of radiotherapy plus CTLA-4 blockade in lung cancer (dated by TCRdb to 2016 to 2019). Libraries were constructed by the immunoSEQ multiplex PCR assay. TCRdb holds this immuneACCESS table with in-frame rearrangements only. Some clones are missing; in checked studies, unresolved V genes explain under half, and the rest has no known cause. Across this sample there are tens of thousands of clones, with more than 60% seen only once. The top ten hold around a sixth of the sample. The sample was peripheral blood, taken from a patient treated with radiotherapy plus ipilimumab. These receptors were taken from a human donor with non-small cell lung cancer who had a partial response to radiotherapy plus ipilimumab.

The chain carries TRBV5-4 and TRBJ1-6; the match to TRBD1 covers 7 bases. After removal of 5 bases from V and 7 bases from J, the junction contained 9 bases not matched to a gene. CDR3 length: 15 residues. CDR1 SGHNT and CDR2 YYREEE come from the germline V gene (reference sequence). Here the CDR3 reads CASRDRQGGNSPLHF. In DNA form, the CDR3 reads TGTGCCAGCAGGGATAGACAGGGTGGGAATTCACCCCTCCACTTT.

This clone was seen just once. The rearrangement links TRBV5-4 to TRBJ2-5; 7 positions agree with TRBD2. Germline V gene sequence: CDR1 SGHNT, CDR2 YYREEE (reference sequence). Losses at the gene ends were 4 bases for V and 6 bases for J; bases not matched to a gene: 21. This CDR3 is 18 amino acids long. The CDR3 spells CASSDGMTQAGPGKTQYF. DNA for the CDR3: TGTGCCAGCAGCGATGGAATGACCCAAGCGGGACCGGGGAAGACCCAGTACTTC. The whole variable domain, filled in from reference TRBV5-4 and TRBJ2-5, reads ETGVTQSPTHLIKTRGQQVTLRCSSQSGHNTVSWYQQALGQGPQFIFQYYREEENGRGNFPPRFSGLQFPNYSSELNVNALELDDSALYLCASSDGMTQAGPGKTQYFGPGTRLLVL.

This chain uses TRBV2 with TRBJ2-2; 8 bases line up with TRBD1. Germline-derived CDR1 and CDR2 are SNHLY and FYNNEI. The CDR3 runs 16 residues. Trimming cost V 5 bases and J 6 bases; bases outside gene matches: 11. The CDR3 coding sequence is TGTGCCAGCAGTCTAACAGGGGGTCCTGCATCCGGGGAGCTGTTTTTT. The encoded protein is CASSLTGGPASGELFF.

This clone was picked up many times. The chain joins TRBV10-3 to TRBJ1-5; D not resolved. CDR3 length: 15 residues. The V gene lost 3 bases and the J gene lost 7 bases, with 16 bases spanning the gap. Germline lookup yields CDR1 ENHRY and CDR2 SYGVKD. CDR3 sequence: CAISETGGLGQPQHF. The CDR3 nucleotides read TGTGCCATCAGTGAAACTGGAGGGCTTGGGCAGCCCCAGCATTTT.

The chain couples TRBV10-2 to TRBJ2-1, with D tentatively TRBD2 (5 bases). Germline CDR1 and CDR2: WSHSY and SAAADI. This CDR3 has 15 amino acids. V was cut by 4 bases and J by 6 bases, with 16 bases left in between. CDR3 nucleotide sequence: TGCGCCAGCAGTGCTCTAGCCCAGACCCTCAATGAGCAGTTCTTC. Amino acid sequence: CASSALAQTLNEQFF.

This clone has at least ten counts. CDR3 sequence: CASSGQFTGNTIYF. CDR3 nucleotides: TGTGCCAGCAGTGGACAGTTCACTGGAAACACCATATATTTT. The chain combines TRBV6-1 with TRBJ1-3; a possible D gene is TRBD1 (5 bases). This CDR3 comprises 14 residues. With 4 bases removed from V and 2 bases from J, the gap between germline ends came to 9 bases. CDR1 MNHNS and CDR2 SASEGT come from the germline V gene.

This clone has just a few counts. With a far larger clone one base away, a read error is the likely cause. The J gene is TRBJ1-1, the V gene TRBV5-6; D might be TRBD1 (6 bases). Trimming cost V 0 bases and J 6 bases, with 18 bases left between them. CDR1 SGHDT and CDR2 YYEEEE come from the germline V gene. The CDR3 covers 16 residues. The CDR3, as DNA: TGTGCCAGCAGCTTGGCCAGCGACAGGTCTCAGTCTGAAGCTTTCTTT. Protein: CASSLASDRSQSEAFF.

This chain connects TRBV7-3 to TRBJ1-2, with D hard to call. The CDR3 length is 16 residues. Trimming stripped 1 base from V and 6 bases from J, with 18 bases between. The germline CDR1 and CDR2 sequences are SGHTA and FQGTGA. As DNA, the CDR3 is TGTGCCAGCAGCTTAAGTTCCCCCGCAAAATACAATGGCTACACCTTC. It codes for CASSLSSPAKYNGYTF.

The CDR3 region has the DNA TGTGCCAGCAACACGGGGGGGCAAATCCTAGAGCAGTTCTTC. This translates into CASNTGGQILEQFF. The chain combines TRBV5-4 with TRBJ2-1, with TRBD2 matching over 8 bases. J gave up 10 bases and V 6 bases, and 12 bases lay outside the gene matches. This CDR3 contains 14 residues. Germline CDR1 reads SGHNT; CDR2 reads YYREEE (reference sequence).

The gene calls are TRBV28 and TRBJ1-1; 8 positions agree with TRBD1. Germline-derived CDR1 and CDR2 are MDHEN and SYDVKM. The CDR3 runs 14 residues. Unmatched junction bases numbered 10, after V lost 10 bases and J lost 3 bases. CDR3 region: CATLPSDRDTEAFF. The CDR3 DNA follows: TGTGCCACCCTTCCTTCGGACAGGGACACTGAAGCTTTCTTT.

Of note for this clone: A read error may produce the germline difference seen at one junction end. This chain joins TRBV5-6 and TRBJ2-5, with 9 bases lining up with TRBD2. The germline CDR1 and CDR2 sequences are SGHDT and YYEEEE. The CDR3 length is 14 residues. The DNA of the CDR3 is TGTGCCGGCAGGCGACTAGCGGAACAAGAGACCCAGTACTTC. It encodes CAGRRLAEQETQYF.